These T cell receptor beta chains were read from a single sample in a study of T cells after yellow fever vaccination. TCRdb processed the 5' RACE reads anew with MiXCR; each CDR3 protein has one entry. This table holds approximately 510,000 distinct CDR3 sequences, roughly 22% found once. The sequences come from PBMCs, collected approximately 22 days after the first yellow fever vaccination. These receptors came from a man between 18 and 29 years old who received the YFV17D yellow fever vaccine. The CDR3 runs from the conserved cysteine through the conserved F or W. Each record gives: D gene, J gene, V gene, clone size, CDR3 DNA, CDR3 protein. D genes are given only for firm matches. The size entry is marked missing in some rows and otherwise reads once, few, many or a size class.

>NA|TRBJ2-1|TRBV4-1|NA
TGCGCCAGCAGCCAAGGGACTCTCTACAATGAGCAGTTCTTC
CASSQGTLYNEQFF
>TRBD1|TRBJ2-3|TRBV2|once
TGTGCCAGCAGCGTCACAGGGGGCGACGCAGATACGCAGTATTTT
CASSVTGGDADTQYF
>TRBD2|TRBJ2-3|TRBV7-2|NA
TGTGCCAGCAGCCGTAGCGGGGGGATAGACACAGATACGCAGTATTTT
CASSRSGGIDTDTQYF
>NA|TRBJ1-2|TRBV20-1|NA
TGCAGTGCTAGTTCCCACGGAGGGAACTATGGCTACACCTTC
CSASSHGGNYGYTF
>NA|TRBJ2-7|TRBV9|many
TGTGCCAGCAGCGTAAAGGATGGGGGGAAGCAGTACTTC
CASSVKDGGKQYF
>NA|TRBJ2-1|TRBV7-9|NA
TGTGCCAGCAGCTTAGTATCAGATCGGGAGCAGTTCTTC
CASSLVSDREQFF
>TRBD2|TRBJ2-5|TRBV28|once
TGTGCCAGCAGTCCCACCGGGACTAGTCTCCAAGAGACCCAGTACTTC
CASSPTGTSLQETQYF
>NA|TRBJ2-7|TRBV7-2|NA
TGTGCCAGCAGCTCGCCTCAGGTCCCCTACGAGCAGTACTTC
CASSSPQVPYEQYF
>NA|TRBJ1-2|TRBV19|few
TGTGCCAGTAGGGCGGAAAAAGTAGGTGGCTACACCTTC
CASRAEKVGGYTF
>TRBD1|TRBJ2-3|TRBV5-1|NA
TGCGCCAGCAGCCAGTACAGGGGGCTCACAGATACGCAGTATTTT
CASSQYRGLTDTQYF
>NA|TRBJ2-5|TRBV18|NA
TGTGCCAGCTCACCATCGCCATTCCAAGAGACCCAGTACTTC
CASSPSPFQETQYF
>NA|TRBJ2-1|TRBV12-3/TRBV12-4|many
TGTGCCAGCAGTTTACAGCTCCTTAGTGCGGGTGAGCAGTTCTTC
CASSLQLLSAGEQFF
>NA|TRBJ1-5|TRBV7-8|NA
TGTGCCAGCAGCTTACTGAAAGCACCGGGACGGGATAATCAGCCCCAGCATTTT
CASSLLKAPGRDNQPQHF
>NA|TRBJ2-2|TRBV20-1|NA
TGCAGTGCTAGAGATGTCGTTGGGGCTACCGGGGAGCTGTTTTTT
CSARDVVGATGELFF
>TRBD1|TRBJ2-3|TRBV7-2|few
TGTGCCAGCAGCCTGGGACAGTTGGCAGATACGCAGTATTTT
CASSLGQLADTQYF
>NA|TRBJ1-2|TRBV12-3/TRBV12-4|NA
TGTGCCAGCAGTTTACGGCCAGATTATGGCTACACCTTC
CASSLRPDYGYTF
>NA|TRBJ1-1|TRBV7-2|NA
TGTGCCAGCAGCCTAAATCGGGGCGAAGCTTTCTTT
CASSLNRGEAFF
>TRBD2|TRBJ2-1|TRBV4-3|NA
TGCGCCAGCAGCCAAGGATCCAACATGGGCGGGGGGTTCTACAATGAGCAGTTCTTC
CASSQGSNMGGGFYNEQFF
>NA|TRBJ1-4|TRBV7-2|NA
TGTGCCAGCAGCTTACAGGTTAATGAAAAACTGTTTTTT
CASSLQVNEKLFF
>NA|TRBJ2-3|TRBV12-3/TRBV12-4|few
TGTGCCAGCAGTTTACCCGAGCACACAGATACGCAGTATTTT
CASSLPEHTDTQYF
>TRBD1|TRBJ2-5|TRBV5-1|NA
TGCGCCAGCGAGACAGGGAACCGAGAGACCCAGTACTTC
CASETGNRETQYF
>NA|TRBJ2-5|TRBV5-4|NA
TGTGCCAGCAGCAAACTCCCTGACGAACGAGAGACCCAGTACTTC
CASSKLPDERETQYF
>NA|TRBJ2-5|TRBV9|few
TGTGCCAGCAGCGCCTCCGGGGCCCGGGGGGAGACCCAGTACTTC
CASSASGARGETQYF
>NA|TRBJ1-5|TRBV20-1|once
TGCAGTGCTAGAAGGATTCAGGATCAGCCCCAGCATTTT
CSARRIQDQPQHF
>TRBD2|TRBJ2-3|TRBV3-1|NA
TGTGCCAGCAGCCCCCCCATTAGACTAGCGGGGACTATTACGCAGTATTTT
CASSPPIRLAGTITQYF
>TRBD1|TRBJ1-6|TRBV19|NA
TGTGCCAGTAGTTCGACAGGGGTCATTTCACCCCTCCACTTT
CASSSTGVISPLHF
>NA|TRBJ2-3|TRBV28|many
TGTGCCAGCAGCGGTAGCACAGATACGCAGTATTTT
CASSGSTDTQYF
>TRBD2|TRBJ2-1|TRBV10-2|NA
TGCGCCAGCAGTGGACTAGCGGGGGGGCGGCCGTGGTTCTTC
CASSGLAGGRPWFF
>NA|TRBJ2-3|TRBV7-2|few
TGTGCCAGCAGCTTTCGGACTAACACAGATACGCAGTATTTT
CASSFRTNTDTQYF
>NA|TRBJ1-2|TRBV9|NA
TGTGCCAGCAGCCCGAGGACAGACGTCTATGGCTACACCTTC
CASSPRTDVYGYTF
>NA|TRBJ2-3|TRBV5-1|few
TGCGCCAGCAGCTTTCGCCCTAACACAGATACGCAGTATTTT
CASSFRPNTDTQYF
>NA|TRBJ1-6|TRBV5-6|NA
TGTGCCAGCAGCTTGGGAATCAAAGGGAATTCACCCCTCCACTTT
CASSLGIKGNSPLHF
>NA|TRBJ1-6|TRBV13|NA
TGTGCCAGCAGCTTATCAGGGAGTAATTCACCCCTCCACTTT
CASSLSGSNSPLHF
>TRBD1|TRBJ1-5|TRBV9|few
TGTGCCAGCAGCGCGCAGGGGGCGCGAAACCAGCCCCAGCATTTT
CASSAQGARNQPQHF
>TRBD2|TRBJ2-3|TRBV28|once
TGTGCCAGCAGTTTAGCGACTAGCGGGGGCCGAGGCACAGATACGCACTATTTT
CASSLATSGGRGTDTHYF
>TRBD2|TRBJ2-1|TRBV6-5|many
TGTGCCAGCAGTTACTCGACTAGCGGACTCTACAATGAGCAGTTCTTC
CASSYSTSGLYNEQFF